A single sample is the source of the 21 T cell receptor beta chains below, sequenced in a study of T cell changes during pregnancy in multiple sclerosis. Clones were read by immunoSEQ multiplex PCR, and TCRdb kept only the in-frame ones, dropping some. The sample consists of roughly 90,000 clones, 85% to 95% of them appearing once. The specimen was peripheral blood, collected before pregnancy. The receptors originated from a female donor with multiple sclerosis, enrolled in a pregnancy study.

The rearrangement joins TRBV27 to TRBJ1-2; D is perhaps TRBD1 (5 bases). Trimming stripped 3 bases from V and 2 bases from J, with 19 bases between. The germline V gene encodes CDR1 MNHEY and CDR2 SMNVEV (reference sequence). This CDR3 has 17 residues. As DNA, the CDR3 is TGTGCCAGCAGTTTTTTCAGGGATCCTATCTTAAACTATGGCTACACCTTC. Its translation: CASSFFRDPILNYGYTF.

The chain employs TRBV27 and TRBJ1-5; 7 nucleotides align to TRBD1. In germline, CDR1 is MNHEY, CDR2 SMNVEV (reference sequence). The CDR3 spans 14 residues. With V trimmed by 6 bases and J by 7 bases, 9 bases remained unmatched. CDR3 sequence: CASSPTGSGQPQHF. CDR3 in DNA: TGTGCCAGCAGCCCGACAGGGTCGGGACAGCCCCAGCATTTT.

This clone appeared once. The rearrangement links TRBV15 to TRBJ1-1; no clear D. CDR1 is LNHNV, CDR2 YYDKDF, per germline (reference sequence). The CDR3 is 15 amino acids. The V end was cut by 1 base, the J end by 1 base, with 10 bases between. CDR3 nucleotides: TGTGCCACCAGCAGAGTCCCCTGGCAGAACACTGAAGCTTTCTTT. Its translation is CATSRVPWQNTEAFF.

The chain joins TRBV2 to TRBJ2-2, with D perhaps TRBD1 (7 bases). The CDR3 runs to 16 residues. The germline V gene encodes CDR1 SNHLY and CDR2 FYNNEI. Trimming shortened V by 4 bases and J by 0 bases, and 12 bases separated the two germline ends. The CDR3 DNA is TGTGCCAGCAGTGCCCAGGGGGGCGCGAACACCGGGGAGCTGTTTTTT. Protein: CASSAQGGANTGELFF.

The J gene is TRBJ1-2, the V gene TRBV5-1; tentatively, D is TRBD1 (6 bases). This CDR3 is 15 amino acids long. V gave up 3 bases and J gave up 6 bases, with 18 bases separating them. The germline V gene has CDR1 SGHRS and CDR2 YFSETQ. The CDR3 region has the DNA TGCGCCAGCAGCTCAGGGACAATTGGTCTCCATGGCTACACCTTC. Its protein product is CASSSGTIGLHGYTF. Supplemented by reference TRBV5-1 and TRBJ1-2, the full variable domain reads KAGVTQTPRYLIKTRGQQVTLSCSPISGHRSVSWYQQTPGQGLQFLFEYFSETQRNKGNFPGRFSGRQFSNSRSEMNVSTLELGDSALYLCASSSGTIGLHGYTFGSGTRLTVV.

The chain recombines TRBV27 with TRBJ1-2; 7 bases align to TRBD1. There are 13 residues in the CDR3. The J segment lost 7 bases and the V segment lost 6 bases, leaving 8 bases of the junction unmatched. The germline V gene encodes CDR1 MNHEY and CDR2 SMNVEV (reference sequence). This chain's CDR3 is CASSFTGVGGYTF. CDR3 bases: TGTGCCAGCAGCTTTACAGGGGTGGGTGGCTACACCTTC.

The CDR3 spells CAWRRPGLANYEQYF. The CDR3 DNA is TGTGCCTGGAGACGACCGGGACTAGCGAACTACGAGCAGTACTTC. This chain joins TRBV30 and TRBJ2-7; 10 bases align to TRBD2. After removal of 3 bases from V and 3 bases from J, the junction contained 8 bases not matched to a gene. This CDR3 has 15 amino acids. CDR1 GTSNPN and CDR2 SVGIG come from the germline V gene (reference sequence).

J is TRBJ1-2 and V is TRBV5-5; D remains unclear. CDR1 SGHKS and CDR2 YYEKEE come from the germline V gene (reference sequence). The CDR3 has 13 amino acids. V lost 5 bases and J lost 8, with 16 bases in between. The CDR3 spells CASRRTAERGYTF. In DNA, the CDR3 is TGTGCCAGCAGAAGGACCGCGGAGCGGGGCTACACCTTC.

The V and J genes are TRBV28 and TRBJ2-1; 7 nucleotides line up with TRBD2. With 4 bases clipped from V and 0 bases from J, the junction kept 3 bases outside the gene matches. There are 15 residues in the CDR3. Germline V gene data show CDR1 as MDHEN and CDR2 as SYDVKM. The CDR3 reads CASSSPGGSYNEQFF. CDR3 DNA: TGTGCCAGCAGTTCACCGGGAGGCTCCTACAATGAGCAGTTCTTC.

J is TRBJ1-1 and V is TRBV5-1; D call uncertain. This CDR3 has 14 amino acids. Germline V CDR1 and CDR2: SGHRS, YFSETQ. V was shortened by 0 bases and J by 0 bases, with 6 bases between the two germline ends. The CDR3 DNA is TGCGCCAGCAGCTTGGGGCAGGTGAACACTGAAGCTTTCTTT. Encoded protein: CASSLGQVNTEAFF.

The table lists this clone with a count of one. The genes are TRBV18 and TRBJ2-5; possibly TRBD2 for D (5 bases). The germline V gene encodes CDR1 KGHSH and CDR2 LQKENI. V was trimmed by 6 bases and J by 5 bases, leaving 22 bases between them. This CDR3 has 16 residues. The CDR3 spells CASSPGLGGGGETQYF. For the CDR3, the DNA is TGTGCCAGCTCGCCGGGGTTAGGTGGCGGCGGGGAGACCCAGTACTTC.

The chain carries TRBV11-2 and TRBJ1-2; no clear D. This CDR3 is built from 14 residues. V lost 0 bases and J lost 5, with 10 bases in between. The germline gives CDR1 SGHAT, CDR2 FQNNGV. CDR3 DNA sequence: TGTGCCAGCAGCTTAGAGTCTAGCGCTTATGGCTACACCTTC. This encodes CASSLESSAYGYTF.

The J gene is TRBJ2-7, the V gene TRBV7-9; possibly TRBD2 for D (6 bases). The CDR3 consists of 18 residues. Germline V gene sequence: CDR1 SEHNR, CDR2 FQNEAQ (reference sequence). V was cut by 2 bases and J by 1 base, with 21 bases left in between. The CDR3 is CASSLNPLGWEASYEQYF. CDR3 DNA: TGTGCCAGCAGCTTAAACCCTCTAGGGTGGGAGGCATCCTACGAGCAGTACTTC.

The rearrangement links TRBV15 to TRBJ1-1; a weak D match, TRBD1 (6 bases). Deletions cut 1 base from V and 7 bases from J, with 16 bases between. Germline V gene sequence: CDR1 LNHNV, CDR2 YYDKDF (reference sequence). This CDR3 is 15 amino acids long. Here the CDR3 reads CATSRASNPDSEAFF. DNA for the CDR3: TGTGCCACCAGCAGAGCGTCCAACCCGGACAGTGAAGCTTTCTTT.

The chain carries TRBV6-1 and TRBJ1-2; D is possibly TRBD1 (5 bases). This CDR3 is built from 14 residues. Trimming shortened V by 2 bases and J by 2 bases, and 9 bases separated the two germline ends. In germline, CDR1 is MNHNS, CDR2 SASEGT. This chain's CDR3 is CASSELGGNYGYTF. As DNA, the CDR3 is TGTGCCAGCAGTGAATTGGGGGGGAACTATGGCTACACCTTC.

This clone was observed a handful of times. V usage is TRBV28 and J usage is TRBJ1-5, with D possibly being TRBD1 (5 bases). Germline CDR1 MDHEN, CDR2 SYDVKM. V was shortened by 3 bases and J by 9 bases, with 9 bases between the two germline ends. This CDR3 has 12 amino acids. The CDR3 DNA sequence: TGTGCCAGCAGTTTGGGGCCCTGGCCCCAGCATTTT. This encodes CASSLGPWPQHF.

V gene TRBV7-8 combines with J gene TRBJ1-1; tentative D call: TRBD1 (6 bases). V gave up 3 bases and J gave up 7 bases, with 15 bases separating them. CDR1 and CDR2 (germline): SGHVS, FQNEAQ. This CDR3 has 14 amino acids. This CDR3 is CASSLFGTNYEAFF. In DNA form, the CDR3 reads TGTGCCAGCAGCTTGTTCGGGACAAACTATGAAGCTTTCTTT.

The V and J genes are TRBV23-1 and TRBJ2-1, with D possibly matching TRBD1 (7 bases). TRBV23-1 is recorded as an ORF, its role being uncertain. Trimming stripped 11 bases from V and 1 base from J, with 18 bases between. The CDR3 sequence is 15 residues long. In DNA, the CDR3 is TGCGCCCAGAGGAGGGGGCCACTGTCCTACAATGAGCAGTTCTTC. Protein product: CAQRRGPLSYNEQFF.

CDR3 DNA: TGTGCCAGCAGGCCCATCACAGGGAGCTCTGGAAACACCATATATTTT. This gives the protein CASRPITGSSGNTIYF. The chain couples TRBV6-6 to TRBJ1-3; D possibly corresponds to TRBD1 (6 bases). There are 16 residues in the CDR3. V was shortened by 6 bases and J by 0 bases, with 15 bases between the two germline ends. Germline-derived CDR1 and CDR2 are MNHNY and SVGAGI (reference sequence).

This rearrangement joins TRBV7-9 to TRBJ2-7; 9 bases are shared with TRBD1. The CDR3 consists of 15 residues. V lost 4 bases to trimming and J lost 2 bases; unmatched junction nucleotides: 6. The germline V gene has CDR1 SEHNR and CDR2 FQNEAQ (reference sequence). CDR3 protein: CASSSRDREAYEQYF. CDR3 in DNA: TGTGCCAGCAGCTCCAGGGACAGGGAGGCCTACGAGCAGTACTTC. Based on the CDR3 plus reference TRBV7-9 and TRBJ2-7, the full variable domain is DTGVSQNPRHKITKRGQNVTFRCDPISEHNRLYWYRQTLGQGPEFLTYFQNEAQLEKSRLLSDRFSAERPKGSFSTLEIQRTEQGDSAMYLCASSSRDREAYEQYFGPGTRLTVT.

A few counts support this clone. This chain joins TRBV2 and TRBJ1-4; D is unresolved. Per the germline V gene, CDR1 is SNHLY and CDR2 is FYNNEI. The CDR3 has 15 residues. V lost 7 bases and J lost 7, with 19 bases in between. The CDR3 DNA is TGTGCCAGCACCCACCGTTCTACCAGCGCTGAAAAACTGTTTTTT. Protein sequence: CASTHRSTSAEKLFF. The full variable domain, in which reference TRBV2 and TRBJ1-4 provide the parts outside the CDR3, is EPEVTQTPSHQVTQMGQEVILRCVPISNHLYFYWYRQILGQKVEFLVSFYNNEISEKSEIFDDQFSVERPDGSNFTLKIRSTKLEDSAMYFCASTHRSTSAEKLFFGSGTQLSVL.